A selection of T cell receptor beta chains follows, all from one sample in a study of human T cells and chemical hapten exposure. A single record per CDR3 protein comes from TCRdb applying MiXCR to the RACE reads. The sample consists of around 350,000 distinct CDR3 sequences, about 5% of them appearing once. The source was whole blood, collected in connection with sensitization to the hapten diphenylcyclopropenone (DPC). The receptors shown here come from a woman aged 18-29 years with alopecia areata. Some clones in this sample may be carry-over from other donors' samples. The CDR3 runs from the conserved cysteine through the conserved F or W. The order of the fields is clone size, D gene, J gene, V gene, CDR3 protein, CDR3 DNA. A D gene is named only where the DNA matches it firmly. The size field is filled for only some rows; it gives once, few, many or a size class.

size: many; D: -; J: TRBJ2-7; V: TRBV2; CDR3: CASMVGYEQYF; DNA: TGTGCCAGCATGGTAGGCTACGAGCAGTACTTC
size: few; D: TRBD2; J: TRBJ2-3; V: TRBV6-1; CDR3: CASSLQRGGRTDTQYF; DNA: TGTGCCAGCAGTCTGCAGCGGGGGGGCAGAACAGATACGCAGTATTTT
size: -; D: TRBD2; J: TRBJ2-3; V: TRBV5-1; CDR3: CASSLTTSVSTDTQYF; DNA: TGCGCCAGCAGCTTGACCACTAGCGTAAGCACAGATACGCAGTATTTT
size: many; D: TRBD1; J: TRBJ2-7; V: TRBV29-1; CDR3: CSAGQAYEQYF; DNA: TGCAGCGCGGGACAGGCCTACGAGCAGTACTTC
size: -; D: -; J: TRBJ2-5; V: TRBV12-3/TRBV12-4; CDR3: CASRPGDETQYF; DNA: TGTGCCAGCAGACCAGGGGATGAGACCCAGTACTTC
size: -; D: -; J: TRBJ1-5; V: TRBV6-2/TRBV6-3; CDR3: CASSYLASLGTPRQPQHF; DNA: TGTGCCAGCAGTTATTTGGCCTCTCTGGGCACCCCGAGGCAGCCCCAGCATTTT
size: many; D: -; J: TRBJ2-7; V: TRBV7-9; CDR3: CASSQTPSLYEQYF; DNA: TGTGCCAGCAGCCAGACCCCTAGCCTCTACGAGCAGTACTTC
size: many; D: -; J: TRBJ1-1; V: TRBV2; CDR3: CASSDEVMSTEAFF; DNA: TGTGCCAGCAGTGATGAGGTAATGAGCACTGAAGCTTTCTTT
size: many; D: -; J: TRBJ2-3; V: TRBV20-1; CDR3: CSARESTLGTDTQYF; DNA: TGCAGTGCTAGAGAATCCACTCTTGGCACAGATACGCAGTATTTT
size: few; D: TRBD2; J: TRBJ2-7; V: TRBV6-5; CDR3: CASSYSLAGGSYEQYF; DNA: TGTGCCAGCAGTTACTCGTTAGCGGGGGGCTCCTACGAGCAGTACTTC
size: many; D: TRBD2; J: TRBJ2-6; V: TRBV28; CDR3: CASSPERGGGANVLTF; DNA: TGTGCCAGCAGCCCAGAGCGGGGGGGCGGGGCCAACGTCCTGACTTTC
size: many; D: -; J: TRBJ2-3; V: TRBV6-5; CDR3: CASSYLRGNTQYF; DNA: TGTGCCAGCAGTTACTTAAGGGGAAATACGCAGTATTTT
size: few; D: TRBD1; J: TRBJ1-5; V: TRBV5-5; CDR3: CASSRTGGNNQPQHF; DNA: TGTGCCAGCAGCCGCACAGGGGGGAACAATCAGCCCCAGCATTTT
size: few; D: -; J: TRBJ2-7; V: TRBV5-1; CDR3: CASSWGYGIRNEQYF; DNA: TGCGCCAGCAGCTGGGGTTATGGGATTCGGAACGAGCAGTACTTC
size: -; D: TRBD2; J: TRBJ2-1; V: TRBV7-3; CDR3: CASSSPAGGGTNEQFF; DNA: TGTGCCAGCAGCTCCCCCGCGGGGGGGGGTACAAATGAGCAGTTCTTC
size: many; D: -; J: TRBJ1-6; V: TRBV5-5; CDR3: CASSLVSPGSYNSPLHF; DNA: TGTGCCAGCAGCTTGGTTTCGCCGGGTTCCTATAATTCACCCCTCCACTTT
size: many; D: TRBD1; J: TRBJ2-6; V: TRBV2; CDR3: CASSWDSSGANVLTF; DNA: TGTGCCAGCAGTTGGGACAGCTCTGGGGCCAACGTCCTGACTTTC
size: many; D: -; J: TRBJ1-6; V: TRBV27; CDR3: CASSSTGGPDSPLHF; DNA: TGTGCCAGCAGTTCTACGGGAGGCCCAGATTCACCCCTCCACTTT
size: many; D: -; J: TRBJ1-1; V: TRBV28; CDR3: CASSLDFGAGGTEAFF; DNA: TGTGCCAGCAGTTTAGATTTCGGGGCGGGTGGCACTGAAGCTTTCTTT
size: -; D: -; J: TRBJ1-2; V: TRBV11-1; CDR3: CASSLGSVPYGYTF; DNA: TGTGCCAGCAGCTTAGGATCAGTTCCTTATGGCTACACCTTC
size: many; D: TRBD2; J: TRBJ2-7; V: TRBV20-1; CDR3: CSARGTSGLSRSYEQYF; DNA: TGCAGTGCTAGAGGAACTAGCGGGTTATCTAGGTCCTACGAGCAGTACTTC
size: many; D: -; J: TRBJ2-4; V: TRBV20-1; CDR3: CSVQGLTKNIQYF; DNA: TGCAGTGTGCAGGGGCTGACCAAAAACATTCAGTACTTC
size: few; D: TRBD1; J: TRBJ1-2; V: TRBV5-1; CDR3: CASSLGQGATGYTF; DNA: TGCGCCAGCAGCCTGGGACAGGGAGCGACGGGCTACACCTTC
size: few; D: -; J: TRBJ1-1; V: TRBV4-3; CDR3: CASSQDGAGNTEAFF; DNA: TGCGCCAGCAGCCAAGACGGGGCTGGGAACACTGAAGCTTTCTTT
size: few; D: TRBD2; J: TRBJ2-1; V: TRBV6-5; CDR3: CASPTMRGGHNEQFF; DNA: TGTGCCAGCCCTACAATGCGGGGGGGCCACAATGAGCAGTTCTTC
size: few; D: -; J: TRBJ1-2; V: TRBV6-2/TRBV6-3; CDR3: CASSPPPRQDVYGYTF; DNA: TGTGCCAGCAGTCCACCCCCTCGACAGGACGTCTATGGCTACACCTTC
size: -; D: TRBD1; J: TRBJ1-5; V: TRBV28; CDR3: CASGGTASNQPQHF; DNA: TGTGCCAGCGGCGGGACAGCGAGCAATCAGCCCCAGCATTTT
size: few; D: -; J: TRBJ1-1; V: TRBV4-2; CDR3: CASSQDTSLIQLNTEAFF; DNA: TGTGCCAGCAGCCAAGATACTAGTCTAATCCAGCTGAACACTGAAGCTTTCTTT
size: -; D: -; J: TRBJ1-2; V: TRBV10-3; CDR3: CAISEQGFDGYTF; DNA: TGTGCCATCAGTGAACAGGGCTTCGATGGCTACACCTTC
size: few; D: -; J: TRBJ2-7; V: TRBV18; CDR3: CASSPSPGRSHYEQYF; DNA: TGTGCCAGCTCACCGAGTCCGGGACGTTCTCACTACGAGCAGTACTTC
size: few; D: -; J: TRBJ2-3; V: TRBV5-1; CDR3: CASSLGETSTDTQYF; DNA: TGCGCCAGCAGCTTGGGGGAGACTAGCACAGATACGCAGTATTTT
size: few; D: TRBD2; J: TRBJ2-1; V: TRBV20-1; CDR3: CSAQTSGGYTEQFF; DNA: TGCAGTGCTCAGACTAGCGGGGGGTATACTGAGCAGTTCTTC
size: -; D: TRBD1; J: TRBJ2-7; V: TRBV10-3; CDR3: CASSRDRGMEQYF; DNA: TGTGCCTCTTCTAGGGACAGGGGGATGGAGCAGTACTTC
size: few; D: -; J: TRBJ1-6; V: TRBV6-5; CDR3: CASSYRARGNNPLHF; DNA: TGTGCCAGCAGTTACAGGGCAAGGGGGAATAATCCCCTCCACTTT
size: -; D: TRBD1; J: TRBJ2-3; V: TRBV7-2; CDR3: CASSFGGQGSDTQYF; DNA: TGTGCCAGCAGCTTCGGGGGACAGGGGTCAGATACGCAGTATTTT
size: many; D: -; J: TRBJ2-7; V: TRBV3-1; CDR3: CASSQVRDHEQYF; DNA: TGTGCCAGCAGCCAAGTCAGGGACCACGAGCAGTACTTC
size: many; D: -; J: TRBJ1-3; V: TRBV7-2; CDR3: CASSLAQGPRSGNTIYF; DNA: TGTGCCAGCAGCTTAGCGCAGGGGCCACGCTCTGGAAACACCATATATTTT
size: few; D: TRBD2; J: TRBJ2-5; V: TRBV5-1; CDR3: CATAGGVRETQYF; DNA: TGCGCCACTGCGGGGGGGGTAAGAGAGACCCAGTACTTC
size: few; D: TRBD2; J: TRBJ2-1; V: TRBV5-1; CDR3: CASSLDSGGTNYNEQFF; DNA: TGCGCCAGCAGCTTGGATAGCGGGGGGACCAACTACAATGAGCAGTTCTTC
size: -; D: -; J: TRBJ2-3; V: TRBV20-1; CDR3: CSTRRGLDPDTQYF; DNA: TGCAGCACCCGGAGGGGTCTAGACCCAGATACGCAGTATTTT
size: -; D: -; J: TRBJ2-3; V: TRBV7-9; CDR3: CASSTAFTDTQYF; DNA: TGTGCCAGCAGCACCGCTTTCACAGATACGCAGTATTTT